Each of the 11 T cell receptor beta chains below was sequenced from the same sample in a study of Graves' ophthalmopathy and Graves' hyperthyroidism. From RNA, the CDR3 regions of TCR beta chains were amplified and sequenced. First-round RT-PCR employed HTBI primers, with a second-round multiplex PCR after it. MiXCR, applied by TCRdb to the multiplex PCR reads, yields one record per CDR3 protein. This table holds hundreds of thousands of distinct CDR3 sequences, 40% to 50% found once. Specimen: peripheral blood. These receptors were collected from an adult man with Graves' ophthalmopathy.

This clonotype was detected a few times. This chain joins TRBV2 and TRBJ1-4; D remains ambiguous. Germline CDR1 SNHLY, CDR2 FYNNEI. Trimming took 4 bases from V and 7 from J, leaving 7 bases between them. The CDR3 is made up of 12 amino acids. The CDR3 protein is CASSVLGEKLFF. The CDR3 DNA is TGTGCCAGCAGTGTTTTGGGTGAAAAACTGTTTTTT. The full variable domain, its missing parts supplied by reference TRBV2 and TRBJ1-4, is EPEVTQTPSHQVTQMGQEVILRCVPISNHLYFYWYRQILGQKVEFLVSFYNNEISEKSEIFDDQFSVERPDGSNFTLKIRSTKLEDSAMYFCASSVLGEKLFFGSGTQLSVL.

Here the CDR3 reads CSARATDSYTGELFF. CDR3 bases: TGCAGTGCTAGAGCCACGGACAGTTACACCGGGGAGCTGTTTTTT. The V call is TRBV20-1, the J call TRBJ2-2; D is possibly TRBD1 (6 bases). The germline CDR1 and CDR2 sequences are DFQATT and SNEGSKA (reference sequence). CDR3 length: 15 residues. V was shortened by 1 base and J by 3 bases, with 12 bases between the two germline ends.

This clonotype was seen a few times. This CDR3 is CASSTNMNTEAFF. The CDR3 region has the DNA TGTGCCAGCAGCACCAATATGAACACTGAAGCTTTCTTT. The genes are TRBV7-8 and TRBJ1-1; D is ambiguous. V lost 5 bases to trimming and J lost 0 bases, with 7 bases between them. Germline CDR1 is SGHVS and CDR2 is FQNEAQ. This CDR3 region has 13 residues.

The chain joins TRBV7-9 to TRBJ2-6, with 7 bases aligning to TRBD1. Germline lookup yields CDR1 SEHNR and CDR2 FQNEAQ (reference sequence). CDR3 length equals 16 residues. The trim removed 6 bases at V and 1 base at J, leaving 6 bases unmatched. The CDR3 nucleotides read TGTGCCAGCAGTGGTCCAGGGGGTTCTGGGGCCAACGTCCTGACTTTC. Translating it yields CASSGPGGSGANVLTF. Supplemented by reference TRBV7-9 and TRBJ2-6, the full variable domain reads DTGVSQNPRHKITKRGQNVTFRCDPISEHNRLYWYRQTLGQGPEFLTYFQNEAQLEKSRLLSDRFSAERPKGSFSTLEIQRTEQGDSAMYLCASSGPGGSGANVLTFGAGSRLTVL.

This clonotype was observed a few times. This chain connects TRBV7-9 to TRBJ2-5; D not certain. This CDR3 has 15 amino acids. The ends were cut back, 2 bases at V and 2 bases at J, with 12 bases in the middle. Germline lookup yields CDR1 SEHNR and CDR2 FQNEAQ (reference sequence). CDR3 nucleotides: TGTGCCAGCAGCTTAACCTCCCCACAGCAAGAGACCCAGTACTTC. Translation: CASSLTSPQQETQYF.

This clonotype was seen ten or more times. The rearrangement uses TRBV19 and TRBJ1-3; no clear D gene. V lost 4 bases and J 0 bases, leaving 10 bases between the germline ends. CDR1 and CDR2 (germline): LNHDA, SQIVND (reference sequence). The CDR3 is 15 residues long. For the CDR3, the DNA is TGTGCCAGTAGTAGCCCGGGATTCTCTGGAAACACCATATATTTT. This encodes CASSSPGFSGNTIYF.

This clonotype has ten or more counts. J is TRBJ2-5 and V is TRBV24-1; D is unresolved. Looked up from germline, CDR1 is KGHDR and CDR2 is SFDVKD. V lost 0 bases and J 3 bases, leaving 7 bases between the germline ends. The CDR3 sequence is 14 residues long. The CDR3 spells CATSDLRKKETQYF. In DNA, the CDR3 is TGTGCCACCAGTGATTTGCGCAAGAAAGAGACCCAGTACTTC.

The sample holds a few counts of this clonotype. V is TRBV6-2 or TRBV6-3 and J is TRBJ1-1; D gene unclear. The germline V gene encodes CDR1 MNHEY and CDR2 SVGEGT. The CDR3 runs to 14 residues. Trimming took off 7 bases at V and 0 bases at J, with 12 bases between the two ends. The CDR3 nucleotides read TGTGCCAGCACCCCCCACCTCCTGAACACTGAAGCTTTCTTT. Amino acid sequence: CASTPHLLNTEAFF.

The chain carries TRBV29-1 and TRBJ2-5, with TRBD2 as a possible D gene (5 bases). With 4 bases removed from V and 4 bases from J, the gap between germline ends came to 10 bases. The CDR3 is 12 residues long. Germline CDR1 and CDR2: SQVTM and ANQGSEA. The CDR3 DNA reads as TGCAGCGTTGGGGGAGCTGGAGAGACCCAGTACTTC. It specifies CSVGGAGETQYF.

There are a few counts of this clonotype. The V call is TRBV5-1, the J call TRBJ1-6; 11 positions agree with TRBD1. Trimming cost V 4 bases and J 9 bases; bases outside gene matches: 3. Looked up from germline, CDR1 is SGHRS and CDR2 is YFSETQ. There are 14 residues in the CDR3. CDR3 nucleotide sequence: TGCGCCAGCAGCCCGGACAGGGGGCTTTCACCCCTCCACTTT. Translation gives CASSPDRGLSPLHF.

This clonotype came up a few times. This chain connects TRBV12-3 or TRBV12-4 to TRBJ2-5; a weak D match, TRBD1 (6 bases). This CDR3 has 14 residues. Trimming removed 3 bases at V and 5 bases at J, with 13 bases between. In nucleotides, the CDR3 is TGTGCCAGCAGTTTCAAGGGGGAACTGGAGACCCAGTACTTC. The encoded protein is CASSFKGELETQYF.